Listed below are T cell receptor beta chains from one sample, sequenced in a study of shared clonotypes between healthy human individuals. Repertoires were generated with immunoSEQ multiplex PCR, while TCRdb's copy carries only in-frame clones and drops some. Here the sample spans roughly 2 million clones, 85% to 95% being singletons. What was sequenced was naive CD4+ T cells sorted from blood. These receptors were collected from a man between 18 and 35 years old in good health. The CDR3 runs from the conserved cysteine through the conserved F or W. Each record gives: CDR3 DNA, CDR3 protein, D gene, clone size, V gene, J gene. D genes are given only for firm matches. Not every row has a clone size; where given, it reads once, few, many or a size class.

CDR3nt: TGCGCCAGCAGTGATAATTCACCCCTCCACTTT
CDR3aa: CASSDNSPLHF
d_gene: .
abundance: .
v_gene: TRBV5-1
j_gene: TRBJ1-6

CDR3nt: TGTGCCATCAGTGGACTAACAGGGCAGGGATTCGAGGAGACCCAGTACTTC
CDR3aa: CAISGLTGQGFEETQYF
d_gene: .
abundance: .
v_gene: TRBV10-3
j_gene: TRBJ2-5

CDR3nt: TGCGCCAGCAGCCAAGATTTCGCTTATGGCTACACCTTC
CDR3aa: CASSQDFAYGYTF
d_gene: .
abundance: .
v_gene: TRBV4-1
j_gene: TRBJ1-2

CDR3nt: TGTGCCATCAGTGCTGGGACTAGCGGGAGCCGTGCCTACGAGCAGTACTTC
CDR3aa: CAISAGTSGSRAYEQYF
d_gene: TRBD2
abundance: .
v_gene: TRBV10-3
j_gene: TRBJ2-7

CDR3nt: TGTGCCGGGGGTGGCGAGGGATCCTCCTACGAGCAGTACTTC
CDR3aa: CAGGGEGSSYEQYF
d_gene: .
abundance: .
v_gene: TRBV2
j_gene: TRBJ2-7

CDR3nt: TGCGCCAGCAGCCAAGATCCTGGGACTAGCGGGAGGTCGTACACCGGGGAGCTGTTTTTT
CDR3aa: CASSQDPGTSGRSYTGELFF
d_gene: TRBD2
abundance: .
v_gene: TRBV4-3
j_gene: TRBJ2-2

CDR3nt: TGTGCCAGCAGTTTATCAGGGGCGGGAAACACCATATATTTT
CDR3aa: CASSLSGAGNTIYF
d_gene: .
abundance: once
v_gene: TRBV27
j_gene: TRBJ1-3

CDR3nt: TGTGCCAGCAGCTTAGATCGAAATCAGCCCCAGCATTTT
CDR3aa: CASSLDRNQPQHF
d_gene: .
abundance: .
v_gene: TRBV11-2
j_gene: TRBJ1-5

CDR3nt: TGTGCCAGCAGAGTAGCTTACGGCCTACGAGACACCGGGGAGCTGTTTTTT
CDR3aa: CASRVAYGLRDTGELFF
d_gene: .
abundance: .
v_gene: TRBV7-9
j_gene: TRBJ2-2

CDR3nt: TGTGCCTGGAGGAGGGACAGGGACGAGCAGTACTTC
CDR3aa: CAWRRDRDEQYF
d_gene: TRBD1
abundance: .
v_gene: TRBV30
j_gene: TRBJ2-7

CDR3nt: TGCGCCAGCAGTGTGTTAGAGGGACAGCTCACAGATACGCAGTATTTT
CDR3aa: CASSVLEGQLTDTQYF
d_gene: TRBD1
abundance: .
v_gene: TRBV10-1
j_gene: TRBJ2-3

CDR3nt: TGTGCCAGCGGCCGGACTATTCCAGATACGCAGTATTTT
CDR3aa: CASGRTIPDTQYF
d_gene: .
abundance: .
v_gene: TRBV6-5
j_gene: TRBJ2-3

CDR3nt: TGTGCCAGCAGTCCAAGGCGTGGAGCGGTTTACAATGAGCAGTTCTTC
CDR3aa: CASSPRRGAVYNEQFF
d_gene: .
abundance: .
v_gene: TRBV5-6
j_gene: TRBJ2-1

CDR3nt: TGTGCCAGCAGCTTCTTCACTAGCGGGGGATATAGCGAGCAGTACTTC
CDR3aa: CASSFFTSGGYSEQYF
d_gene: TRBD2
abundance: .
v_gene: TRBV11-3
j_gene: TRBJ2-7

CDR3nt: TGTGCCAGCGCAGGTTCCCACTACGAGCAGTACTTC
CDR3aa: CASAGSHYEQYF
d_gene: .
abundance: once
v_gene: TRBV6-6
j_gene: TRBJ2-7

CDR3nt: TGCAGCGCAAGAGCGGGAGTGTCAGATACGCAGTATTTT
CDR3aa: CSARAGVSDTQYF
d_gene: TRBD2
abundance: .
v_gene: TRBV29-1
j_gene: TRBJ2-3

CDR3nt: TGTGCCTGGAGAGGGACAGCTGCCGAAAAACTGTTTTTT
CDR3aa: CAWRGTAAEKLFF
d_gene: TRBD1
abundance: .
v_gene: TRBV30
j_gene: TRBJ1-4

CDR3nt: TGTGCCAGCAGCTTGGCCCGGGGGACAGACCAGAGCTCCTATAATTCACCCCTCCACTTT
CDR3aa: CASSLARGTDQSSYNSPLHF
d_gene: TRBD1
abundance: .
v_gene: TRBV5-4
j_gene: TRBJ1-6

CDR3nt: TGTGCCAGCAGTGAATTAAAGGCCGGGGAGCTGTTTTTT
CDR3aa: CASSELKAGELFF
d_gene: .
abundance: .
v_gene: TRBV25-1
j_gene: TRBJ2-2

CDR3nt: TGTGCCAGCAGCCCCGTCCTCGTAGACTATGGCTACACCTTC
CDR3aa: CASSPVLVDYGYTF
d_gene: .
abundance: .
v_gene: TRBV7-9
j_gene: TRBJ1-2

CDR3nt: TGTGCCAGCAGCTCCGGGACAGCAGTTAATGAAAAACTGTTTTTT
CDR3aa: CASSSGTAVNEKLFF
d_gene: TRBD1
abundance: .
v_gene: TRBV5-4
j_gene: TRBJ1-4

CDR3nt: TGCGCCAGCAGCTCGTCCGGGACAGGGGGCGCAAATGCTTTCTTT
CDR3aa: CASSSSGTGGANAFF
d_gene: TRBD1
abundance: .
v_gene: TRBV5-1
j_gene: TRBJ1-1

CDR3nt: TGTGCTAGTGGTTTGAGTAGTAGTACAGGATACTCTGGAAACACCATATATTTT
CDR3aa: CASGLSSSTGYSGNTIYF
d_gene: .
abundance: .
v_gene: TRBV12-5
j_gene: TRBJ1-3

CDR3nt: TGTGCCTGGAGCGTCAAGGGGAATTATGGCTACACCTTC
CDR3aa: CAWSVKGNYGYTF
d_gene: .
abundance: .
v_gene: TRBV30
j_gene: TRBJ1-2

CDR3nt: TGTGCCAGCAGCTTGGCTGTAGGGGGAGCTTTCTTT
CDR3aa: CASSLAVGGAFF
d_gene: .
abundance: .
v_gene: TRBV5-6
j_gene: TRBJ1-1

CDR3nt: TGTGCCAGCAGTTACTCGAGGCAAACCAGGGAAGCTTTCTTT
CDR3aa: CASSYSRQTREAFF
d_gene: .
abundance: few
v_gene: TRBV6-5
j_gene: TRBJ1-1

CDR3nt: TGCGCCAGCAGCTTGGAGGGGAAATATAATCAGCCCCAGCATTTT
CDR3aa: CASSLEGKYNQPQHF
d_gene: .
abundance: .
v_gene: TRBV5-1
j_gene: TRBJ1-5

CDR3nt: TGTGCCAGCAGCTTAGGGGTTATCACAGATACGCAGTATTTT
CDR3aa: CASSLGVITDTQYF
d_gene: .
abundance: .
v_gene: TRBV7-6
j_gene: TRBJ2-3

CDR3nt: TGTGCCAGCCACTGGCACGTCCAAGAGACCCAGTACTTC
CDR3aa: CASHWHVQETQYF
d_gene: .
abundance: .
v_gene: TRBV6-6
j_gene: TRBJ2-5

CDR3nt: TGTGCCAGCAGCGGGAGGGGTAATCAGCCCCAGCATTTT
CDR3aa: CASSGRGNQPQHF
d_gene: .
abundance: .
v_gene: TRBV5-6
j_gene: TRBJ1-5

CDR3nt: TGCGCCAGCAGCTTGGGTGGCAATCCAACCTACGAGCAGTACTTC
CDR3aa: CASSLGGNPTYEQYF
d_gene: .
abundance: .
v_gene: TRBV5-1
j_gene: TRBJ2-7

CDR3nt: TGTGCCAGTAACCAGGGACAGGGATATCAGCCCCAGCATTTT
CDR3aa: CASNQGQGYQPQHF
d_gene: TRBD1
abundance: .
v_gene: TRBV19
j_gene: TRBJ1-5

CDR3nt: TGCGCCAGCAGCTTGCAAGGACAGGCGGCCTACGAGCAGTACTTC
CDR3aa: CASSLQGQAAYEQYF
d_gene: TRBD1
abundance: .
v_gene: TRBV5-1
j_gene: TRBJ2-7

CDR3nt: TGTGCCAGCAGCTTCCCCACTGAGGGGAAGACTGAAGCTTTCTTT
CDR3aa: CASSFPTEGKTEAFF
d_gene: .
abundance: .
v_gene: TRBV7-9
j_gene: TRBJ1-1

CDR3nt: TGTGCCAGCAGTTACAGGGAGAGGTATTCACCCCTCCACTTT
CDR3aa: CASSYRERYSPLHF
d_gene: .
abundance: .
v_gene: TRBV6-5
j_gene: TRBJ1-6

CDR3nt: TGTGCCAGCAGTTCCTTGGGACTAGGGGGCGATGAGCAGTTCTTC
CDR3aa: CASSSLGLGGDEQFF
d_gene: .
abundance: .
v_gene: TRBV6-5
j_gene: TRBJ2-1

CDR3nt: TGTGCCAGCAGCCAAGCCGGGGGACTAGCAACCTACGAGCAGTACTTC
CDR3aa: CASSQAGGLATYEQYF
d_gene: TRBD2
abundance: once
v_gene: TRBV14
j_gene: TRBJ2-7

CDR3nt: TGTGCCAGCAGCTCGACCTACGAGCAGTACTTC
CDR3aa: CASSSTYEQYF
d_gene: .
abundance: .
v_gene: TRBV5-6
j_gene: TRBJ2-7

CDR3nt: TGTGCCAGTAGGACGTCCTCTGGGGCCAACGTCCTGACTTTC
CDR3aa: CASRTSSGANVLTF
d_gene: .
abundance: once
v_gene: TRBV19
j_gene: TRBJ2-6

CDR3nt: TGCGCCAGCAGCTTGGGGGAAAACACTGAAGCTTTCTTT
CDR3aa: CASSLGENTEAFF
d_gene: .
abundance: .
v_gene: TRBV5-1
j_gene: TRBJ1-1

CDR3nt: TGTGCCAGCTTACCCGGACTAGCTGTGCACACCGGGGAGCTGTTTTTT
CDR3aa: CASLPGLAVHTGELFF
d_gene: TRBD2
abundance: .
v_gene: TRBV18
j_gene: TRBJ2-2

CDR3nt: TGCGCCAGCAGCCAAGATCTGAAAGTCCAAGAGACCCAGTACTTC
CDR3aa: CASSQDLKVQETQYF
d_gene: .
abundance: .
v_gene: TRBV4-1
j_gene: TRBJ2-5

CDR3nt: TGTGCCAGCAGGCCCACTAGCGGGAGGCCCTACGAGCAGTACTTC
CDR3aa: CASRPTSGRPYEQYF
d_gene: TRBD2
abundance: .
v_gene: TRBV2
j_gene: TRBJ2-7

CDR3nt: TGTGCCAGCAGTCGGGACAGTGCAACTAATGAAAAACTGTTTTTT
CDR3aa: CASSRDSATNEKLFF
d_gene: TRBD1
abundance: .
v_gene: TRBV11-2
j_gene: TRBJ1-4

CDR3nt: TGTGCCAGCAGCCGGGACAGCCTGGAGACCCAGTACTTC
CDR3aa: CASSRDSLETQYF
d_gene: TRBD1
abundance: .
v_gene: TRBV7-2
j_gene: TRBJ2-5

CDR3nt: TGCGCCAGCAGTGAGGGCAGCTATGGCTACACCTTC
CDR3aa: CASSEGSYGYTF
d_gene: .
abundance: .
v_gene: TRBV10-1
j_gene: TRBJ1-2

CDR3nt: TGTGCCAGCAGCGCAACAACCCAGGGGGCCTCCAATCAGCCCCAGCATTTT
CDR3aa: CASSATTQGASNQPQHF
d_gene: TRBD1
abundance: .
v_gene: TRBV5-8
j_gene: TRBJ1-5

CDR3nt: TGCGCCAGCAGTGAAAGCGTTCTTACGGCGCATACGCAGTATTTT
CDR3aa: CASSESVLTAHTQYF
d_gene: .
abundance: .
v_gene: TRBV10-1
j_gene: TRBJ2-3

CDR3nt: TGTGCCAGCAGCGTCGGGACTTTGTACAATGAGCAGTTCTTC
CDR3aa: CASSVGTLYNEQFF
d_gene: .
abundance: .
v_gene: TRBV9
j_gene: TRBJ2-1

CDR3nt: TGCAGTGCTAGAATTTCCGGCCGCGCTTTCTTT
CDR3aa: CSARISGRAFF
d_gene: .
abundance: .
v_gene: TRBV20-1
j_gene: TRBJ1-1

CDR3nt: TGTGCCACCAGCACCCACAGGGGCGGTCAGCCCCAGCATTTT
CDR3aa: CATSTHRGGQPQHF
d_gene: TRBD1
abundance: .
v_gene: TRBV15
j_gene: TRBJ1-5

CDR3nt: TGTGCCAGCTCAAGGGGAGATACCACAGATACGCAGTATTTT
CDR3aa: CASSRGDTTDTQYF
d_gene: .
abundance: .
v_gene: TRBV9
j_gene: TRBJ2-3

CDR3nt: TGTGCCAGCAGACCCACCAATTCAGAGAATTCACCCCTCCACTTT
CDR3aa: CASRPTNSENSPLHF
d_gene: .
abundance: .
v_gene: TRBV2
j_gene: TRBJ1-6

CDR3nt: TGTGCCAGCAGTCCAGGGACAGTAAAAGAGACCCAGTACTTC
CDR3aa: CASSPGTVKETQYF
d_gene: TRBD1
abundance: .
v_gene: TRBV27
j_gene: TRBJ2-5

CDR3nt: TGTGCCAGCAGCCCGCGCCAGGTACAGGCCCCCACTGAAGCTTTCTTT
CDR3aa: CASSPRQVQAPTEAFF
d_gene: .
abundance: .
v_gene: TRBV27
j_gene: TRBJ1-1

CDR3nt: TGCGCCAGCAGCCTAAGGCCCCTGACGGAGAACACTGAAGCTTTCTTT
CDR3aa: CASSLRPLTENTEAFF
d_gene: .
abundance: many
v_gene: TRBV5-1
j_gene: TRBJ1-1

CDR3nt: TGTGCCAGCAGCTCTCTACAGGGGGCTGAAGCTTTCTTT
CDR3aa: CASSSLQGAEAFF
d_gene: TRBD1
abundance: .
v_gene: TRBV7-9
j_gene: TRBJ1-1

CDR3nt: TGTGCCAGCAGTGAAGCCGGTTTTGGGCTAGCGGCATACAATGAGCAGTTCTTC
CDR3aa: CASSEAGFGLAAYNEQFF
d_gene: TRBD2
abundance: once
v_gene: TRBV6-1
j_gene: TRBJ2-1

CDR3nt: TGTGCCAGCAGCTTGGTGGTGACTATAGCGGGGGGCGAAGATGAGCAGTTCTTC
CDR3aa: CASSLVVTIAGGEDEQFF
d_gene: TRBD2
abundance: .
v_gene: TRBV5-6
j_gene: TRBJ2-1

CDR3nt: TGTGCCAGCATTCCGCAGCGCTCCTACGAGCAGTACTTC
CDR3aa: CASIPQRSYEQYF
d_gene: .
abundance: .
v_gene: TRBV2
j_gene: TRBJ2-7